Reported below is one T cell receptor beta chain. This entry comes from a study of early T cells in non-severe SARS-CoV-2 infection. Turning to the study itself: It was bulk RNA from unsorted whole blood that was sequenced, and the chains were unpaired.

CDR3 size: 10 residues. Germline loops: CDR1 SQVTM, CDR2 ANQGSEA. Trimming took off 8 bases at V and 4 bases at J, with 8 bases between the two ends. Via MiXCR, TCRdb re-called the 5' RACE reads, giving one row per CDR3 protein. The sample contains some 48,000 distinct CDR3 sequences, roughly 13% of which appear only once. The source of this sequence is an adult who was a healthcare worker with PCR-confirmed SARS-CoV-2 infection or an uninfected control (not recorded which). The chain links TRBV29-1 to TRBJ1-1, with D hard to call. Sequencing was carried out using whole blood. CDR3 DNA sequence: TGCAGCACTGGAGCCACTGAAGCTTTCTTT. It yields the protein CSTGATEAFF. Based on the CDR3 plus reference TRBV29-1 and TRBJ1-1, the full variable domain is SAVISQKPSRDICQRGTSLTIQCQVDSQVTMMFWYRQQPGQSLTLIATANQGSEATYESGFVIDKFPISRPNLTFSTLTVSNMSPEDSSIYLCSTGATEAFFGQGTRLTVV.